The clone carrying this TCR beta chain was seen a handful of times. CDR1 and CDR2 from the germline V gene are MNHEY and SVGAGI. V lost 5 bases and J 7 bases, leaving 12 bases between the germline ends. This CDR3 region has 14 residues. The entry originates in a study of patients and donors after allogeneic stem cell transplantation. In TCRdb, the RT-PCR reads were re-called with MiXCR into one record per CDR3 protein. Altogether 95,000 to 120,000 distinct CDR3 sequences are present, around 38% being singletons, with the ten largest covering about 27%. The chain has TRBV6-5 and TRBJ1-6; D might be TRBD1 (5 bases). The source material was blood, either unsorted or a sorted T cell fraction (not recorded which). The sequence came from a human donor who was either an allogeneic HSCT recipient or a stem cell or donor lymphocyte infusion donor (not recorded which). It is not recorded whose cells these are; they may come from a transplant donor. The CDR3 DNA sequence: TGTGCCAGCAGTCCAGGGAGGCTAAATTCACCCCTCCACTTT. This codes for CASSPGRLNSPLHF.